The next 30 T cell receptor beta chains were all read from a single sample in a study of regulatory T cells in long-lasting Graves disease. The time point: persistent/refractory GD, antithyroid drugs over 5 years with positive TRAb. From RNA extracted from PBMCs, the TCR library was made. Building the TCR beta libraries relied on iRepertoire HTBI primers, and CDR3 regions underwent Arm-PCR. TCRdb ran MiXCR on the multiplex PCR reads and lists one entry per CDR3 protein. The sample has 350,000 to 500,000 distinct CDR3 sequences, under 25% seen once. Specimen: peripheral blood mononuclear cells (PBMCs), collected when the disease was refractory, from a patient treated with antithyroid drugs. These receptors all stem from a female donor with Graves disease.

This clonotype was observed a few times. The CDR3 DNA sequence: TGTGCCAGTCTCGGGACGCATAATAGCAATCAGCCCCAGCATTTT. Translation gives CASLGTHNSNQPQHF. The V gene is TRBV19, the J gene TRBJ1-5; the D gene is possibly TRBD1 (5 bases). Per the germline V gene, CDR1 is LNHDA and CDR2 is SQIVND (reference sequence). The CDR3 extends over 15 amino acids. Deletions cut 8 bases from V and 0 bases from J, with 14 bases between.

The V gene is TRBV2, the J gene TRBJ2-1; 15 positions agree with TRBD2. CDR1 is SNHLY and CDR2 is FYNNEI in the germline V gene. The CDR3 runs to 18 residues. V shed 5 bases and J 2 bases; nucleotides not matched to a gene: 7. The CDR3: CASSPRTSGRVAYNEQFF. CDR3 sequence (DNA): TGTGCCAGCAGTCCCCGGACTAGCGGGAGGGTCGCCTACAATGAGCAGTTCTTC.

V is TRBV5-4 and J is TRBJ1-2; D gene unclear. The germline CDR1 and CDR2 sequences are SGHNT and YYREEE (reference sequence). The CDR3 has 12 residues. The V gene lost 0 bases and the J gene lost 10 bases, with 10 bases spanning the gap. CDR3 nucleotide sequence: TGTGCCAGCAGCTTGGACGTCGGGTCCTACACCTTC. Residues: CASSLDVGSYTF.

The gene calls are TRBV5-1 and TRBJ2-1, with 16 positions matching TRBD2. The CDR3 extends over 18 amino acids. With V trimmed by 4 bases and J by 0 bases, 4 bases remained unmatched. The V gene's germline CDR1 is SGHRS and CDR2 YFSETQ. In DNA, the CDR3 is TGCGCCAGCAGCGCGGGACTAGCGGGAGGGAGCTCCTACAATGAGCAGTTCTTC. This codes for CASSAGLAGGSSYNEQFF.

This clonotype has a count of ten or more. The gene calls are TRBV27 and TRBJ2-2; tentatively, D is TRBD1 (6 bases). Germline assignment: CDR1 MNHEY and CDR2 SMNVEV (reference sequence). The CDR3 length is 16 residues. V lost 3 bases and J lost 3, with 14 bases in between. The CDR3 sequence is CASSFWQGMDTGELFF. DNA of the CDR3: TGTGCCAGCAGTTTTTGGCAGGGGATGGACACCGGGGAGCTGTTTTTT.

The chain links TRBV7-9 to TRBJ2-2; 9 nucleotides align to TRBD1. CDR1 SEHNR and CDR2 FQNEAQ come from the germline V gene (reference sequence). The J segment lost 3 bases and the V segment lost 1 base, leaving 12 bases of the junction unmatched. The CDR3 covers 19 residues. CDR3 DNA: TGTGCCAGCAGCTTAGAAGCTTTCGGGACAGGGCCGCACACCGGGGAGCTGTTTTTT. Translation: CASSLEAFGTGPHTGELFF.

This clonotype was seen only a few times. V gene TRBV27 combines with J gene TRBJ1-2; D is unresolved. The CDR3 length is 13 residues. Germline V gene data show CDR1 as MNHEY and CDR2 as SMNVEV (reference sequence). Between the trimmed V and J ends, which lost 3 bases and 0 bases, there was a span of 5 bases. The chain's CDR3 is CASSFLSNYGYTF. The CDR3 nucleotides are TGTGCCAGCAGTTTTCTCTCTAACTATGGCTACACCTTC.

This clonotype was counted a few times. The chain employs TRBV6-1 and TRBJ2-7, with 11 nucleotides matching TRBD2. This CDR3 comprises 16 residues. Germline CDR1 MNHNS, CDR2 SASEGT. Trimming removed 6 bases from V and 2 bases from J; junction bases left unmatched: 9. CDR3 region: CASSRGGLADPYEQYF. The DNA for the CDR3 is TGTGCCAGCAGCCGTGGGGGACTAGCGGATCCCTACGAGCAGTACTTC.

This chain connects TRBV10-3 to TRBJ2-7; unclear D gene. Trimming stripped 3 bases from V and 2 bases from J, with 14 bases between. This CDR3 has 15 residues. Germline values: CDR1 ENHRY, CDR2 SYGVKD. CDR3 in amino acids: CAISDRVRQPYEQYF. The DNA for the CDR3 is TGTGCCATCAGTGACCGGGTGAGGCAGCCCTACGAGCAGTACTTC.

V and J are TRBV28 and TRBJ1-1; D gene uncertain. The CDR3 is 14 amino acids. CDR1 is MDHEN and CDR2 is SYDVKM in the germline V gene. Trimming cost V 6 bases and J 0 bases, with 11 bases left between them. This CDR3 is CASRFDTLNTEAFF. CDR3 DNA: TGTGCCAGCAGATTCGACACGCTGAACACTGAAGCTTTCTTT.

This clonotype was seen repeatedly, ten times or more. The genes are TRBV11-2 and TRBJ1-1, with D possibly being TRBD1 (5 bases). Trimming took off 2 bases at V and 4 bases at J, with 17 bases between the two ends. CDR1 is SGHAT, CDR2 FQNNGV, per germline. The CDR3 length is 16 residues. The CDR3 bases are TGTGCCAGCAGCTTATGGCGCGTTGGGGGAAGCACTGAAGCTTTCTTT. Translation gives CASSLWRVGGSTEAFF.

This clonotype was picked up a small number of times. This rearrangement joins TRBV5-8 to TRBJ2-1; 8 positions match TRBD2. This CDR3 contains 12 residues. J gave up 11 bases and V 4 bases, and 5 bases lay outside the gene matches. The germline CDR1 and CDR2 sequences are SGHTS and YDEGEE. Written as DNA, the CDR3 is TGTGCCAGCAGCGCAAGCGGGAGTAAGCAGTTCTTC. Its translation: CASSASGSKQFF.

This clonotype showed up just a few times. V gene TRBV5-4 combines with J gene TRBJ1-3, with D possibly TRBD1 on 6 matching bases. V lost 4 bases and J 0 bases, leaving 11 bases between the germline ends. CDR3 length equals 15 residues. CDR1 is SGHNT, CDR2 YYREEE, per germline (reference sequence). The CDR3 loop is CASSGGQSSGNTIYF. For the CDR3, the DNA is TGTGCCAGCAGCGGAGGACAGAGCTCTGGAAACACCATATATTTT.

The chain recombines TRBV4-1 with TRBJ1-1, with TRBD1 matching 11 bases. The germline V gene has CDR1 MGHRA and CDR2 YSYEKL. CDR3 length equals 15 residues. V dropped 2 bases and J dropped 8; count of bases not matched to a gene: 7. In DNA form, the CDR3 reads TGCGCCAGCAGCCAATCCGGACAGGGGGCCCGGGAAGCTTTCTTT. Residues: CASSQSGQGAREAFF.

This chain connects TRBV7-6 to TRBJ2-7; D is possibly TRBD1 or TRBD2 (6 bases each). Trimming cost V 5 bases and J 2 bases, with 13 bases left between them. The CDR3 has 14 amino acids. Germline V gene data show CDR1 as SGHVS and CDR2 as FNYEAQ. The CDR3 bases are TGTGCCAGCAGCCCTAGGGGGGCGACCTACGAGCAGTACTTC. Its protein product is CASSPRGATYEQYF.

This clonotype was counted at least ten times. The V call is TRBV7-2, the J call TRBJ2-7; D not resolved. The CDR3 loop spans 13 amino acids. Germline V gene lookup returns CDR1 SGHTA and CDR2 FQGNSA. V lost 4 bases, J lost 2 bases, and 9 bases lay in between. The CDR3 nucleotides read TGTGCCAGCAGCTCCCTGAGAGCCTACGAGCAGTACTTC. Protein: CASSSLRAYEQYF.

Only a few counts were recorded for this clonotype. The chain joins TRBV5-1 to TRBJ2-7, with a weak D call TRBD1 (6 bases). V lost 3 bases and J lost 7, with 14 bases in between. Germline V gene sequence: CDR1 SGHRS, CDR2 YFSETQ. The CDR3 spans 13 residues. The CDR3 is CASSWDIVGEQYF. DNA of the CDR3: TGCGCCAGCAGCTGGGACATTGTTGGGGAGCAGTACTTC. The full variable domain, its missing parts supplied by reference TRBV5-1 and TRBJ2-7, is KAGVTQTPRYLIKTRGQQVTLSCSPISGHRSVSWYQQTPGQGLQFLFEYFSETQRNKGNFPGRFSGRQFSNSRSEMNVSTLELGDSALYLCASSWDIVGEQYFGPGTRLTVT.

This sequence joins TRBV6-5 and TRBJ2-1; D is unresolved. The V end lost 2 bases, the J end lost 0 bases, and 8 bases lay between the germline ends. CDR3 size: 15 residues. Per germline, CDR1 MNHEY and CDR2 SVGAGI. Written as DNA, the CDR3 is TGTGCCAGCAGTTACAGGGTTAACTCCTACAATGAGCAGTTCTTC. It encodes CASSYRVNSYNEQFF.

Notes on this clonotype: A far larger clone differs by one base, so this is likely a read error. The CDR3 here is CASSLAGGYEQHF. The CDR3 region has the DNA TGTGCCAGCAGTTTGGCAGGGGGCTACGAGCAGCACTTC. The chain combines TRBV12-3 or TRBV12-4 with TRBJ2-7; the match to TRBD1 covers 8 bases. This CDR3 is built from 13 residues.

This clonotype showed up many times. The chain is built from TRBV15 and TRBJ2-7, with D uncertain. Germline assignment: CDR1 LNHNV and CDR2 YYDKDF (reference sequence). Trimming removed 1 base from V and 7 bases from J, with 11 bases in between. The CDR3 loop spans 13 amino acids. CDR3 DNA sequence: TGTGCCACCAGCAGAGTGAAGGGTTCGGAGCAGTACTTC. This gives the protein CATSRVKGSEQYF.

Many counts were recorded for this clonotype. V and J are TRBV7-2 and TRBJ2-4; tentative D call: TRBD1 (6 bases). The length of the CDR3 is 14 residues. The germline V gene has CDR1 SGHTA and CDR2 FQGNSA. The germline V and J ends were trimmed by 1 base and 9 bases, with 13 bases remaining between them. The CDR3 spells CASSLGGQYGIQYF. DNA for the CDR3: TGTGCCAGCAGCTTAGGGGGGCAGTATGGCATTCAGTACTTC.

This clonotype occurred a few times. V and J are TRBV20-1 and TRBJ2-7; 7 positions agree with TRBD1. This CDR3 spans 14 amino acids. Trimming took 5 bases from V and 1 from J; bases not matched to a gene: 8. Per the germline V gene, CDR1 is DFQATT and CDR2 is SNEGSKA (reference sequence). CDR3 bases: TGCAGTGCTGTCGGGACAGAACGTTCCTACGAGCAGTACTTC. This translates into CSAVGTERSYEQYF.

This rearrangement joins TRBV4-1 to TRBJ2-7; 13 bases map to TRBD2. The length of the CDR3 is 17 residues. V was pared by 1 base and J by 0 bases, with 3 bases of the junction left unmatched. Germline V gene lookup returns CDR1 MGHRA and CDR2 YSYEKL. The CDR3 protein is CASSQGTSGSPSYEQYF. DNA of the CDR3: TGCGCCAGCAGCCAAGGGACTAGCGGGAGTCCCTCCTACGAGCAGTACTTC.

The rearrangement uses TRBV4-1 and TRBJ2-7; D remains ambiguous. This CDR3 spans 18 amino acids. Germline V gene sequence: CDR1 MGHRA, CDR2 YSYEKL. V dropped 0 bases and J dropped 2 bases, with 20 bases sitting between them. The CDR3 reads CASSQEGSRQARTYEQYF. In nucleotides, the CDR3 is TGCGCCAGCAGCCAAGAAGGGTCACGGCAGGCTCGCACCTACGAGCAGTACTTC.

This clonotype appeared many times. The J gene is TRBJ2-5, the V gene TRBV11-3; maybe TRBD1 (5 bases). Between the trimmed V and J ends, which lost 5 bases and 1 base, there was a span of 8 bases. Germline values: CDR1 SGHNT, CDR2 YENEEA. The CDR3 is 13 amino acids. CDR3 protein: CASSPTVQETQYF. In DNA form, the CDR3 reads TGTGCCAGCAGCCCGACAGTCCAAGAGACCCAGTACTTC. Complete variable domain (other parts from reference TRBV11-3 and TRBJ2-5): EAGVVQSPRYKIIEKKQPVAFWCNPISGHNTLYWYLQNLGQGPELLIRYENEEAVDDSQLPKDRFSAERLKGVDSTLKIQPAELGDSAVYLCASSPTVQETQYFGPGTRLLVL.

This clonotype was counted only a few times. The J gene is TRBJ1-5, the V gene TRBV9, with a weak D call TRBD1 (5 bases). The CDR3 consists of 14 residues. The germline CDR1 and CDR2 sequences are SGDLS and YYNGEE. V was cut by 4 bases and J by 6 bases, with 14 bases left in between. In DNA form, the CDR3 reads TGTGCCAGCAGCACAGGTCCAGCGGCTCAGCCCCAGCATTTT. The encoded protein is CASSTGPAAQPQHF.

J is TRBJ1-1 and V is TRBV9; tentative D call: TRBD1 (5 bases). This CDR3 is 15 amino acids long. Germline V CDR1 and CDR2: SGDLS, YYNGEE. Trimming cost V 0 bases and J 1 base, with 10 bases left between them. CDR3 sequence (DNA): TGTGCCAGCAGCGTAGGCGCAGGGTGGAACACTGAAGCTTTCTTT. This translates into CASSVGAGWNTEAFF.

Many counts were recorded for this clonotype. This chain connects TRBV12-3 or TRBV12-4 to TRBJ1-5; TRBD1 is a possible D gene (5 bases). The CDR3 runs to 14 residues. Between the trimmed V and J ends, which lost 6 bases and 1 base, there was a span of 10 bases. The CDR3 reads CASRTGPSNQPQHF. In DNA, the CDR3 is TGTGCCAGCAGGACGGGACCGAGCAATCAGCCCCAGCATTTT.

The rearrangement uses TRBV20-1 and TRBJ1-1; D unresolved. Trimming cost V 4 bases and J 0 bases, with 12 bases left between them. The CDR3 has 14 amino acids. Germline CDR1 DFQATT, CDR2 SNEGSKA (reference sequence). The CDR3: CSAIDDRVNTEAFF. Here the CDR3 DNA reads TGCAGTGCTATCGACGACCGCGTGAACACTGAAGCTTTCTTT.

This clonotype was detected ten times or more. This rearrangement joins TRBV12-3 or TRBV12-4 to TRBJ2-5; the match to TRBD1 covers 7 bases. The CDR3 totals 14 residues. V dropped 6 bases and J dropped 5; count of bases not matched to a gene: 9. The CDR3 coding sequence is TGTGCCAGCAGCCCTCCCGGGACAGTGGAGACCCAGTACTTC. This gives the protein CASSPPGTVETQYF.